A single sample is the source of the 32 T cell receptor beta chains below, sequenced in a study of T cells in women clearing cervical HPV infection. Profiled with immunoSEQ multiplex PCR; TCRdb holds only in-frame clones, not every one. The repertoire table contains about 48,000 clones. The sequenced material came from blood buffy coat. The origin of the receptors is a woman between 18 and 70 years old with a cervical HPV16 infection that either progressed to CIN3+ or cleared (not recorded which).

Of note for this clone: The CDR3 end falls 3 residues outside the read, so it is completed with the germline J gene. The V and J genes are TRBV14 and TRBJ2-1; 9 nucleotides line up with TRBD2. With V trimmed by 2 bases and J by 9 bases, 5 bases remained unmatched. Germline values: CDR1 SGHDN, CDR2 FVKESK. The CDR3 is 14 residues long. CDR3 loop: CASSQTGLAAEQFF. The CDR3 bases that were read are TGTGCCAGCAGCCAAACGGGACTAGCAGCTGAG.

Comments on this clone: The read ends 3 residues early relative to the CDR3; the germline J gene fills the gap. This chain joins TRBV20-1 and TRBJ2-7; TRBD2 agrees at 8 bases. The CDR3 is made up of 16 amino acids. Germline CDR1 reads DFQATT; CDR2 reads SNEGSKA (reference sequence). The J segment lost 3 bases and the V segment lost 3 bases, leaving 13 bases of the junction unmatched. CDR3 sequence reads: CSASSPGTSNIYEQYF. The part of the CDR3 DNA that was read is TGCAGTGCTAGTTCACCCGGGACTAGTAATATCTACGAG.

A word on this clone: The read ends 3 residues shy of where the CDR3 ends; the end is completed using the germline J gene. V gene TRBV28 combines with J gene TRBJ2-3; 9 nucleotides agree with TRBD2. The CDR3 spans 15 residues. Unmatched junction bases numbered 7, after V lost 3 bases and J lost 6 bases. Germline V gives CDR1 MDHEN, CDR2 SYDVKM. The sequenced part of the CDR3 DNA is TGTGCCAGCAGTTTGGCTAGCGGGGTAGCCGATACG. Its translation: CASSLASGVADT. In full, the CDR3 is CASSLASGVADTQYF.

This CDR3 reads CASSLTPPGGPQYF. CDR3 DNA, as far as it was read: TGTGCCAGCAGCTTAACCCCACCCGGGGGACCG. The rearrangement links TRBV7-6 to TRBJ2-3, with D perhaps matching TRBD2 (6 bases). The CDR3 end is not reached by the read, which stops 3 residues before it; the germline J gene fills it in. The V gene's germline CDR1 is SGHVS and CDR2 FNYEAQ. This CDR3 contains 14 residues.

Concerning this clone: The CDR3 extends 3 residues past the end of the read, so its final part is completed from the germline J gene. The V call is TRBV20-1, the J call TRBJ2-1, with 7 bases fitting TRBD2. The CDR3 contains 12 residues. The germline CDR1 and CDR2 sequences are DFQATT and SNEGSKA (reference sequence). V lost 3 bases to trimming and J lost 6 bases; unmatched junction nucleotides: 2. The CDR3 bases that were read are TGCAGTGCTAGGGCTAGCGGCAATGAG. Translated: CSARASGNE. The entire CDR3 sequence reads CSARASGNEQFF.

Concerning this clone itself: With the read ending 3 residues before the CDR3 end, the germline J gene is used to fill in that end. The chain recombines TRBV20-1 with TRBJ2-1, with D perhaps TRBD2 (5 bases). V gave up 2 bases and J gave up 9 bases, with 14 bases separating them. Germline values: CDR1 DFQATT, CDR2 SNEGSKA (reference sequence). CDR3 length: 13 residues. The DNA read from the CDR3 is TGCAGTGCTAGAAGAGCGGCGGCTCCTGAG. Its translation: CSARRAAAPE. The entire CDR3 sequence reads CSARRAAAPEQFF.

A remark on this clone: From the germline J gene comes the end of the CDR3, since the read stops 3 residues before it. V gene TRBV28 combines with J gene TRBJ2-1; 11 nucleotides align to TRBD2. After removal of 6 bases from V and 7 bases from J, the junction contained 14 bases not matched to a gene. This CDR3 has 17 residues. Germline V gives CDR1 MDHEN, CDR2 SYDVKM. The CDR3 protein is CASRTTSGRLLRNEQFF. The part of the CDR3 DNA that was read is TGTGCCAGCAGGACCACTAGCGGGAGACTGTTGAGGAATGAG.

A note on this clone: The read gets to within 3 residues of the CDR3 end, and the germline J gene fills in the rest. This chain uses TRBV10-3 with TRBJ2-7, with unresolved D. V was trimmed by 10 bases and J by 0 bases, leaving 10 bases between them. CDR1 is ENHRY and CDR2 is SYGVKD in the germline V gene. CDR3 size: 12 residues. Incomplete CDR3 DNA: TGTGCCACGTCGGGTAGCTCCTACGAG. This codes for CATSGSSYE. The full CDR3 reads CATSGSSYEQYF.

For this clone: Sequencing ends 3 residues short of the CDR3 end; the germline J gene provides the rest. The genes are TRBV5-1 and TRBJ1-1, with 8 positions matching TRBD1. This CDR3 has 16 amino acids. In germline, CDR1 is SGHRS, CDR2 YFSETQ. Trimming removed 0 bases from V and 2 bases from J; junction bases left unmatched: 6. The part of the CDR3 DNA that was read is TGCGCCAGCAGCTTGGGGCAGGGGGCGGGAAACACTGAA. Its translation: CASSLGQGAGNTE. The CDR3 as a whole reads CASSLGQGAGNTEAFF.

A word on this clone: The read halts 3 residues ahead of the CDR3 end, with the missing end drawn from the germline J gene. The chain links TRBV5-1 to TRBJ2-1; D is unresolved. Germline CDR1 SGHRS, CDR2 YFSETQ. CDR3 length equals 12 residues. The V gene lost 2 bases and the J gene lost 6 bases, with 6 bases spanning the gap. The DNA read from the CDR3 is TGCGCCAGCAGCTTATCAGTCAATGAG. It yields the protein CASSLSVNE. The whole CDR3 is CASSLSVNEQFF.

Of note for this clone: From the germline J gene comes the end of the CDR3, since the read stops 3 residues before it. The chain uses TRBV7-2 and TRBJ2-7; tentative D call: TRBD2 (6 bases). The CDR3 is made up of 13 amino acids. V was pared by 2 bases and J by 3 bases, with 8 bases between. Germline V CDR1 and CDR2: SGHTA, FQGNSA. The CDR3 DNA, read in part, is TGTGCCAGCAGCTTAAACGGGGGCTACGAG. It yields the protein CASSLNGGYE. The CDR3 in its entirety is CASSLNGGYEQYF.

Concerning this clone itself: The read ends 3 residues before the CDR3 terminus; that terminus is restored from the germline J gene. This chain uses TRBV29-1 with TRBJ2-7, with 8 bases aligning to TRBD1. This CDR3 has 16 residues. V gave up 6 bases and J gave up 0 bases; unmatched junction bases: 13. Germline CDR1 is SQVTM and CDR2 is ANQGSEA. The CDR3 is CSVIAVPGQVSYEQYF. Partial CDR3 DNA: TGCAGCGTCATAGCCGTACCGGGACAGGTCTCCTACGAG.

Points on this clone: The read comes to an end 3 residues before the CDR3 does, leaving the germline J gene to fill in the end. The chain links TRBV4-1 to TRBJ2-7; TRBD2 matches at 9 bases. J was trimmed by 0 bases and V by 1 base; bases with no gene match: 10. CDR1 is MGHRA and CDR2 is YSYEKL in the germline V gene. There are 18 residues in the CDR3. The CDR3 bases that were read are TGCGCCAGCAGCCAAGTCTTAGCGGGAGTGACAACCTCCTACGAG. Translated: CASSQVLAGVTTSYE. The CDR3, in full, reads CASSQVLAGVTTSYEQYF.

Note on this clone: Sequencing ends 3 residues short of the CDR3 end; the germline J gene provides the rest. The chain combines TRBV5-1 with TRBJ1-1; D is undetermined. There are 15 residues in the CDR3. Germline values: CDR1 SGHRS, CDR2 YFSETQ. Deletions cut 4 bases from V and 0 bases from J, with 13 bases between. The CDR3 sequence: CASSRNSIMNTEAFF. CDR3 DNA, as far as it was read: TGCGCCAGCAGCCGAAACAGTATTATGAACACTGAA. Full variable domain (missing parts from reference TRBV5-1 and TRBJ1-1): KAGVTQTPRYLIKTRGQQVTLSCSPISGHRSVSWYQQTPGQGLQFLFEYFSETQRNKGNFPGRFSGRQFSNSRSEMNVSTLELGDSALYLCASSRNSIMNTEAFFGQGTRLTVV.

Comment on this clone: The CDR3 goes on 3 residues after the read ends, and that part is filled in from the germline J gene. The V and J genes are TRBV10-3 and TRBJ1-2; D is possibly TRBD1 (5 bases). Germline-derived CDR1 and CDR2 are ENHRY and SYGVKD. CDR3 size: 14 residues. V was pared by 0 bases and J by 1 base, with 6 bases between. CDR3 loop: CAISESQGNYGYTF. The sequenced part of the CDR3 DNA is TGTGCCATCAGTGAGTCGCAGGGTAACTATGGC.

Comments on this clone: The CDR3 goes on 3 residues after the read ends, and that part is filled in from the germline J gene. This rearrangement joins TRBV20-1 to TRBJ1-1; 10 bases are a match to TRBD1. The length of the CDR3 is 14 residues. J lost 2 bases, V lost 2 bases, and 2 bases had no gene match. From germline, CDR1 is DFQATT and CDR2 SNEGSKA (reference sequence). CDR3 bases read: TGCAGTGCTAGATGGGACAGGGGAAACACTGAA. It codes for CSARWDRGNTE. The entire CDR3 is CSARWDRGNTEAFF.

CDR3 sequence: CASSLLSGNQPQHF. Incomplete CDR3 DNA: TGTGCCAGCAGTTTGCTGTCAGGCAATCAGCCC. J is TRBJ1-5 and V is TRBV28, with D hard to call. The read terminates 3 residues ahead of where the CDR3 ends, so the germline J gene completes it. The germline gives CDR1 MDHEN, CDR2 SYDVKM. The germline V and J ends were trimmed by 3 bases and 2 bases, with 8 bases remaining between them. There are 14 residues in the CDR3.

CDR3 residues: CSATPDTVKVTDTQYF. CDR3 DNA, as far as it was read: TGCAGTGCTACCCCCGACACGGTTAAAGTTACAGATACG. This chain connects TRBV20-1 to TRBJ2-3; D unclear. The read gets to within 3 residues of the CDR3 end, and the germline J gene fills in the rest. Germline CDR1 reads DFQATT; CDR2 reads SNEGSKA (reference sequence). The germline V and J ends were trimmed by 4 bases and 3 bases, with 20 bases remaining between them. The CDR3 loop spans 16 amino acids.

Notes on this clone: The read comes to an end 3 residues before the CDR3 does, leaving the germline J gene to fill in the end. The chain couples TRBV4-1 to TRBJ2-7, with D hard to call. V was pared by 1 base and J by 3 bases, with 13 bases between. In germline, CDR1 is MGHRA, CDR2 YSYEKL. This CDR3 spans 15 amino acids. The DNA read from the CDR3 is TGCGCCAGCAGCCAAGCAGGCTTTGAAATCTACGAG. Translation: CASSQAGFEIYE. The CDR3 in full is CASSQAGFEIYEQYF.

Comments on this clone: The DNA ends 3 residues before the CDR3 does, and the rest of the CDR3 is filled in from the germline J gene. The V gene is TRBV20-1, the J gene TRBJ2-7; 8 nucleotides agree with TRBD2. Germline CDR1 is DFQATT and CDR2 is SNEGSKA (reference sequence). The ends lost 3 bases at V and 0 bases at J; junction bases unmatched: 7. There are 15 residues in the CDR3. CDR3 amino acids: CSARDLGTSSYEQYF. The CDR3 bases that were read are TGCAGTGCTAGGGACCTTGGGACTAGCTCCTACGAG.

Note on this clone: Sequencing ends 3 residues short of the CDR3 end; the germline J gene provides the rest. The gene calls are TRBV7-2 and TRBJ2-3; a possible D gene is TRBD2 (6 bases). Trimming removed 2 bases from V and 5 bases from J, with 14 bases in between. This CDR3 comprises 15 residues. Germline V gene sequence: CDR1 SGHTA, CDR2 FQGNSA. The sequenced part of the CDR3 DNA is TGTGCCAGCAGCTTATCGGGGGTGGAAGGAGATACG. Amino acid sequence: CASSLSGVEGDT. The complete CDR3 protein is CASSLSGVEGDTQYF.

Comments on this clone: The read is 3 residues too short to cover the CDR3 end, so that end is filled in from the germline J gene. The chain employs TRBV19 and TRBJ1-6; TRBD1 aligns across 7 bases. The CDR3 is made up of 14 amino acids. V shed 4 bases, J shed 7 bases, and the junction held 4 bases outside the gene matches. The V gene's germline CDR1 is LNHDA and CDR2 SQIVND (reference sequence). CDR3 sequence reads: CASSTGTENSPLHF. The part of the CDR3 DNA that was read is TGTGCCAGTAGTACCGGGACAGAGAATTCACCC.

The sequenced part of the CDR3 DNA is TGCGCCAGCAGCTTGGGACGGGACTATGGC. Residues: CASSLGRDYG. The full CDR3 protein is CASSLGRDYGYTF. The gene calls are TRBV5-1 and TRBJ1-2; D remains unclear. From the germline J gene comes the end of the CDR3, since the read stops 3 residues before it. The CDR3 spans 13 residues. With 0 bases removed from V and 3 bases from J, the gap between germline ends came to 6 bases. Germline-derived CDR1 and CDR2 are SGHRS and YFSETQ.

A note on this clone: The read comes to an end 3 residues before the CDR3 does, leaving the germline J gene to fill in the end. The gene calls are TRBV20-1 and TRBJ1-6; 8 bases line up with TRBD1. Losses at the gene ends were 6 bases for V and 9 bases for J; bases not matched to a gene: 10. The CDR3 spans 14 residues. CDR1 is DFQATT, CDR2 SNEGSKA, per germline (reference sequence). CDR3 amino acids: CSAPTGGGLSPLHF. Partial CDR3 DNA: TGCAGTGCGCCTACAGGGGGGGGGCTTTCACCC.

The CDR3 protein is CASRGFEKLFF. CDR3 bases read: TGTGCCTCCAGGGGGTTTGAAAAA. The chain combines TRBV30 with TRBJ1-4, with 7 bases lining up with TRBD1. The read terminates 3 residues ahead of where the CDR3 ends, so the germline J gene completes it. Germline V gene lookup returns CDR1 GTSNPN and CDR2 SVGIG (reference sequence). After removal of 7 bases from V and 7 bases from J, the junction contained 3 bases not matched to a gene. This CDR3 spans 11 amino acids.

As regards this clone: From the germline J gene comes the end of the CDR3, since the read stops 3 residues before it. The genes are TRBV29-1 and TRBJ1-5; D uncertain. The CDR3 contains 13 residues. Germline V CDR1 and CDR2: SQVTM, ANQGSEA. The V end lost 1 base, the J end lost 3 bases, and 7 bases lay between the germline ends. CDR3 bases read: TGCAGCGTTGAAGGCCAGGACAATCAGCCC. This sequence encodes CSVEGQDNQP. The CDR3 in full is CSVEGQDNQPQHF.

Details on this clone: The read gets to within 3 residues of the CDR3 end, and the germline J gene fills in the rest. The V and J genes are TRBV2 and TRBJ2-1; no reliable D call. Per the germline V gene, CDR1 is SNHLY and CDR2 is FYNNEI. The germline V and J ends were trimmed by 4 bases and 4 bases, with 17 bases remaining between them. This CDR3 spans 16 amino acids. The CDR3 DNA, read in part, is TGTGCCAGCAGTGTACGGCAGGCGAAAACTTACAATGAG. Its translation is CASSVRQAKTYNE. The CDR3 in full is CASSVRQAKTYNEQFF.

About this clone: The read halts 3 residues ahead of the CDR3 end, with the missing end drawn from the germline J gene. J is TRBJ2-1 and V is TRBV7-7; D remains ambiguous. CDR1 and CDR2 from the germline V gene are SSHAT and FNYEAQ (reference sequence). V lost 5 bases and J lost 7, with 12 bases in between. This CDR3 spans 13 amino acids. The CDR3 is CASSAKIGNEQFF. The covered CDR3 bases are TGTGCCAGCAGCGCTAAAATAGGGAATGAG.

To note about this clone: The DNA ends 3 residues before the CDR3 does, and the rest of the CDR3 is filled in from the germline J gene. The chain is built from TRBV11-2 and TRBJ2-7; D is undetermined. This CDR3 has 12 residues. Trimming took 5 bases from V and 4 from J, leaving 9 bases between them. Per the germline V gene, CDR1 is SGHAT and CDR2 is FQNNGV. The CDR3 here is CASSQTRYEQYF. The CDR3 DNA, read in part, is TGTGCCAGCAGCCAAACTCGTTACGAG.

Concerning this clone: The CDR3 end falls 3 residues outside the read, so it is completed with the germline J gene. The chain joins TRBV10-1 to TRBJ1-5; tentative D call: TRBD1 (5 bases). Trimming pared 10 bases from V and 5 bases from J, leaving 18 bases between. The CDR3 loop spans 14 amino acids. CDR1 and CDR2 from the germline V gene are WNHNN and SYGVQD (reference sequence). CDR3 sequence: CANQSPGSDQPQHF. CDR3 DNA, as far as it was read: TGCGCCAACCAATCCCCAGGGTCCGATCAGCCC.

As to this clone: The DNA ends 3 residues before the CDR3 does, and the rest of the CDR3 is filled in from the germline J gene. The chain has TRBV18 and TRBJ2-5; 11 bases map to TRBD1. There are 15 residues in the CDR3. The V and J ends lost 2 bases and 5 bases, in that order; junction bases with no gene match: 4. Germline CDR1 reads KGHSH; CDR2 reads LQKENI. The sequenced part of the CDR3 DNA is TGTGCCAGCTCACCAGGGACAGGGGGGCGCGAGACC. This codes for CASSPGTGGRET. The full CDR3 protein reads CASSPGTGGRETQYF.

The CDR3 loop is CASSFGTSSSYEQYF. CDR3 bases read: TGCGCCAGCAGCTTCGGGACTTCCAGCTCCTACGAG. This rearrangement joins TRBV5-1 to TRBJ2-7, with D perhaps matching TRBD2 (6 bases). The missing CDR3 end, 3 residues past where the read stops, is filled in from the germline J gene. The CDR3 length is 15 residues. V lost 2 bases to trimming and J lost 0 bases, with 12 bases between them. Germline V gene lookup returns CDR1 SGHRS and CDR2 YFSETQ. Looking up the rest from reference TRBV5-1 and TRBJ2-7 gives the full variable domain: KAGVTQTPRYLIKTRGQQVTLSCSPISGHRSVSWYQQTPGQGLQFLFEYFSETQRNKGNFPGRFSGRQFSNSRSEMNVSTLELGDSALYLCASSFGTSSSYEQYFGPGTRLTVT.